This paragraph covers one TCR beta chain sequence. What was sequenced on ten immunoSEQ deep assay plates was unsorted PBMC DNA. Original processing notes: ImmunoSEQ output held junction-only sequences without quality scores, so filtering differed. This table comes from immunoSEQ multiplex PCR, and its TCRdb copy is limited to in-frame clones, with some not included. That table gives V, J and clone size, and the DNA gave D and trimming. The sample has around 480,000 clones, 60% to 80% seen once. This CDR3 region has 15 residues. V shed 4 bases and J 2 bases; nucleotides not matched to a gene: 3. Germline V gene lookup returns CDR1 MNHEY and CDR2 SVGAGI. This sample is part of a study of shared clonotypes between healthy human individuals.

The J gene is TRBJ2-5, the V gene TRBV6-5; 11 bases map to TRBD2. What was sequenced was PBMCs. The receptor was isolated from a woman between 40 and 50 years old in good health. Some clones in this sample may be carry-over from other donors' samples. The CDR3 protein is CASSSGLAVQETQYF. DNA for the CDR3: TGTGCCAGCAGTTCGGGACTAGCGGTGCAAGAGACCCAGTACTTC.